Below, 29 T cell receptor beta chains from the same sample are listed, as sequenced in a study of regulatory T cells in long-lasting Graves disease. Arm-PCR of CDR3 regions and iRepertoire HTBI primers were used to build TCR beta libraries. TCRdb re-called the multiplex PCR reads through MiXCR, storing one row per CDR3 protein. The data contain about 450,000 distinct CDR3 sequences, about 17% of them singletons. As to time point: newly diagnosed GD, antithyroid drugs for less than 3 months. Extracted PBMC RNA gave rise to the TCR library. The same data also contributed to another study, on T cells in Graves' hyperthyroidism and ophthalmopathy.

The specimen comprised peripheral blood mononuclear cells (PBMCs), sampled at new diagnosis, from a patient treated with antithyroid drugs. The receptors come from a woman under 40 with Graves disease.

This clonotype was recorded at least ten times. CDR3 amino acids: CASSPFGRASTDTQYF. The DNA of the CDR3 is TGTGCCAGCAGCCCCTTTGGGAGGGCTAGCACAGATACGCAGTATTTT. The chain links TRBV14 to TRBJ2-3; TRBD2 aligns across 7 bases. Germline lookup yields CDR1 SGHDN and CDR2 FVKESK. This CDR3 comprises 16 residues. V dropped 4 bases and J dropped 0; count of bases not matched to a gene: 7.

This clonotype was counted a few times. V and J are TRBV27 and TRBJ2-1, with D perhaps TRBD1 (6 bases). The V gene's germline CDR1 is MNHEY and CDR2 SMNVEV (reference sequence). The CDR3 loop spans 16 amino acids. Trimming took 10 bases from V and 4 from J, leaving 23 bases between them. This chain's CDR3 is CATKPTGTNGYNEQFF. DNA of the CDR3: TGTGCCACGAAACCAACCGGGACAAACGGATACAATGAGCAGTTCTTC.

At least ten counts were recorded for this clonotype. The J gene is TRBJ2-3, the V gene TRBV7-9, with 8 bases matching TRBD2. The CDR3 has 14 residues. Trimming took 5 bases from V and 9 from J; bases not matched to a gene: 10. Germline CDR1 SEHNR, CDR2 FQNEAQ (reference sequence). The CDR3: CASSRGQASGTQYF. As DNA, the CDR3 is TGTGCCAGCAGCCGAGGGCAAGCTAGCGGGACGCAGTATTTT. Variable domain in full (rest from reference TRBV7-9 and TRBJ2-3): DTGVSQNPRHKITKRGQNVTFRCDPISEHNRLYWYRQTLGQGPEFLTYFQNEAQLEKSRLLSDRFSAERPKGSFSTLEIQRTEQGDSAMYLCASSRGQASGTQYFGPGTRLTVL.

This clonotype was observed at least ten times. The chain has TRBV11-2 and TRBJ1-4; no reliable D call. Between the trimmed V and J ends, which lost 4 bases and 1 base, there was a span of 10 bases. CDR1 SGHAT and CDR2 FQNNGV come from the germline V gene. The CDR3 loop spans 15 amino acids. The DNA for the CDR3 is TGTGCCAGCAGCTCGTACACAGAAACTAATGAAAAACTGTTTTTT. Translated, it gives CASSSYTETNEKLFF.

This clonotype was counted ten times or more. The CDR3 loop is CASSSYRQGAKTKNIQYF. DNA of the CDR3: TGTGCCAGCAGCTCCTACCGACAGGGGGCGAAGACCAAAAACATTCAGTACTTC. The chain employs TRBV28 and TRBJ2-4, with 10 bases aligning to TRBD1. The CDR3 covers 18 residues. Trimming cost V 6 bases and J 2 bases; bases outside gene matches: 13. Germline CDR1 is MDHEN and CDR2 is SYDVKM. The full variable domain, rest sourced from reference TRBV28 and TRBJ2-4, is DVKVTQSSRYLVKRTGEKVFLECVQDMDHENMFWYRQDPGLGLRLIYFSYDVKMKEKGDIPEGYSVSREKKERFSLILESASTNQTSMYLCASSSYRQGAKTKNIQYFGAGTRLSVL.

The table lists this clonotype with a few counts. This sequence joins TRBV28 and TRBJ1-5, with a tentative D call TRBD1 (6 bases). The CDR3 is 13 amino acids. V lost 5 bases, J lost 7 bases, and 12 bases lay in between. Germline V lookup: CDR1 MDHEN, CDR2 SYDVKM. CDR3 nucleotides: TGTGCCAGCAGTGCACAGGGACACCAGCCCCAGCATTTT. Protein sequence: CASSAQGHQPQHF.

This clonotype has a count of ten or more. The chain couples TRBV10-3 to TRBJ1-1, with D unresolved. V lost 4 bases and J 2 bases, leaving 14 bases between the germline ends. Germline V gene sequence: CDR1 ENHRY, CDR2 SYGVKD. The CDR3 length is 15 residues. CDR3: CAISAHSDGNTEAFF. CDR3 DNA: TGTGCCATCAGTGCCCACTCGGACGGTAACACTGAAGCTTTCTTT.

About this clonotype: A much bigger clone sits one base away, suggesting this may be a read error. V and J are TRBV6-1 and TRBJ2-1, with D perhaps matching TRBD1 or TRBD2 (6 bases each). The germline V gene has CDR1 MNHNS and CDR2 SASEGT. The CDR3 loop spans 14 amino acids. Here the CDR3 reads CASKGGGDYNERFF. CDR3 bases: TGTGCCAGCAAAGGAGGGGGAGATTACAATGAGCGGTTCTTC.

This clonotype was seen repeatedly, ten times or more. The chain recombines TRBV11-2 with TRBJ2-7; no reliable D call. Germline V gene sequence: CDR1 SGHAT, CDR2 FQNNGV. Trimming took off 0 bases at V and 4 bases at J, with 7 bases between the two ends. The CDR3 is 13 amino acids. The chain's CDR3 is CASSLDGSYEQYF. Here the CDR3 DNA reads TGTGCCAGCAGCTTAGATGGTAGTTACGAGCAGTACTTC.

The V call is TRBV7-9, the J call TRBJ2-7; the match to TRBD2 covers 7 bases. Trimming took 0 bases from V and 2 from J; bases not matched to a gene: 4. CDR1 is SEHNR, CDR2 FQNEAQ, per germline (reference sequence). This CDR3 contains 15 residues. Here the CDR3 DNA reads TGTGCCAGCAGCTTAGCCCCTAGCGGAACCTACGAGCAGTACTTC. This sequence encodes CASSLAPSGTYEQYF.

This clonotype was seen many times. The chain employs TRBV5-1 and TRBJ2-2; 12 bases fit TRBD2. The CDR3 has 19 residues. After removal of 5 bases from V and 2 bases from J, the junction contained 13 bases not matched to a gene. Germline V gene sequence: CDR1 SGHRS, CDR2 YFSETQ. The CDR3: CASRTLLGLAGLNTGELFF. The CDR3 DNA is TGCGCCAGCAGGACACTTCTAGGACTAGCGGGACTCAACACCGGGGAGCTGTTTTTT.

The chain carries TRBV5-1 and TRBJ2-3; TRBD1 matches at 8 bases. The J segment lost 2 bases and the V segment lost 0 bases, leaving 5 bases of the junction unmatched. The CDR3 is 16 residues long. Germline assignment: CDR1 SGHRS and CDR2 YFSETQ. The CDR3 loop reads CASSLGPGGFTDTQYF. The CDR3, as DNA: TGCGCCAGCAGCTTGGGCCCAGGGGGCTTCACAGATACGCAGTATTTT.

This clonotype was detected ten times or more. V usage is TRBV29-1 and J usage is TRBJ1-1; D is undetermined. The CDR3 totals 12 residues. The V end lost 2 bases, the J end lost 1 base, and 5 bases lay between the germline ends. Germline V gene lookup returns CDR1 SQVTM and CDR2 ANQGSEA. The DNA of the CDR3 is TGCAGCGTTGAACGGGAGAACACTGAAGCTTTCTTT. Protein: CSVERENTEAFF.

This clonotype was observed many times. J is TRBJ1-6 and V is TRBV9; D is perhaps TRBD1 (5 bases). The CDR3 totals 14 residues. The germline gives CDR1 SGDLS, CDR2 YYNGEE. Deletions cut 3 bases from V and 7 bases from J, with 11 bases between. The CDR3 protein is CASSAGGGNSPLHF. DNA of the CDR3: TGTGCCAGCAGCGCCGGTGGGGGGAATTCACCCCTCCACTTT.

This clonotype has only a few counts. The rearrangement links TRBV5-4 to TRBJ2-1; the match to TRBD2 covers 12 bases. Germline trimming cut 3 bases from V and 9 bases from J; bases unmatched to any gene: 7. CDR1 SGHNT and CDR2 YYREEE come from the germline V gene (reference sequence). This CDR3 is built from 15 residues. The CDR3 here is CASSSGLAGTGEQFF. The CDR3 DNA follows: TGTGCCAGCAGCTCTGGACTAGCGGGAACCGGTGAGCAGTTCTTC.

This clonotype was counted at least ten times. The chain has TRBV7-9 and TRBJ2-5; D possibly corresponds to TRBD2 (5 bases). V was cut by 7 bases and J by 2 bases, with 26 bases left in between. This CDR3 comprises 18 residues. The germline CDR1 and CDR2 sequences are SEHNR and FQNEAQ (reference sequence). The CDR3 is CASNQTHGLLYLQETQYF. CDR3 coding DNA: TGTGCCAGCAACCAAACACACGGACTGCTGTATCTTCAAGAGACCCAGTACTTC.

This clonotype was picked up many times. The chain couples TRBV4-3 to TRBJ2-3; D is possibly TRBD2 (5 bases). The CDR3 extends over 15 amino acids. V was cut by 0 bases and J by 0 bases, with 7 bases left in between. Germline V gives CDR1 LGHNA, CDR2 YSLEER. CDR3 protein: CASSQDWTSTDTQYF. The DNA for the CDR3 is TGCGCCAGCAGCCAAGATTGGACTAGCACAGATACGCAGTATTTT.

The chain is built from TRBV7-9 and TRBJ2-2; 13 positions agree with TRBD2. After removal of 3 bases from V and 7 bases from J, the junction contained 11 bases not matched to a gene. Germline V gene lookup returns CDR1 SEHNR and CDR2 FQNEAQ (reference sequence). The CDR3 totals 18 residues. CDR3 nucleotides: TGTGCCAGCAGCTTGTTTCTGGGACTAGCGGGAATAAGCGGGGAGCTGTTTTTT. It is translated as CASSLFLGLAGISGELFF.

This clonotype was observed at least ten times. V and J are TRBV7-4 and TRBJ1-1, with 8 bases lining up with TRBD1. CDR1 and CDR2 (germline): SGHVT, SQSDAQ. The ends lost 3 bases at V and 1 base at J; junction bases unmatched: 4. The CDR3 is made up of 15 amino acids. The CDR3 is CASSFLDRANTEAFF. The CDR3 nucleotides are TGTGCCAGCAGCTTCTTGGACAGGGCGAACACTGAAGCTTTCTTT.

This clonotype appeared many times. The chain recombines TRBV6-2 or TRBV6-3 with TRBJ2-1; TRBD2 aligns across 13 bases. Germline CDR1 reads MNHEY; CDR2 reads SVGEGT. The V and J ends lost 4 bases and 2 bases, in that order; junction bases with no gene match: 5. This CDR3 is built from 17 residues. The CDR3 spells CASSSLTSGRTYNEQFF. The CDR3 nucleotides are TGTGCCAGCAGTTCTTTGACTAGCGGGAGGACCTACAATGAGCAGTTCTTC.

This clonotype was seen ten or more times. The rearrangement joins TRBV11-3 to TRBJ2-1; D not resolved. With 4 bases removed from V and 4 bases from J, the gap between germline ends came to 8 bases. The V gene's germline CDR1 is SGHNT and CDR2 YENEEA. This CDR3 has 13 residues. The DNA for the CDR3 is TGTGCCAGCAGCTCCAGGTTTTACAATGAGCAGTTCTTC. Translation: CASSSRFYNEQFF.

This clonotype appeared many times. V and J are TRBV27 and TRBJ1-2, with D maybe TRBD1 (6 bases). There are 14 residues in the CDR3. The germline CDR1 and CDR2 sequences are MNHEY and SMNVEV (reference sequence). With 3 bases removed from V and 8 bases from J, the gap between germline ends came to 16 bases. The CDR3 DNA sequence: TGTGCCAGCAGTTTTCGGGGGCACGCAGGAGGCTACACCTTC. Amino acid sequence: CASSFRGHAGGYTF.

This clonotype was seen at least ten times. The CDR3 loop is CATSDSGTYEQYF. DNA of the CDR3: TGTGCCACCAGTGATTCGGGAACCTACGAGCAGTACTTC. The chain couples TRBV24-1 to TRBJ2-7, with TRBD2 as a possible D gene (5 bases). The CDR3 extends over 13 amino acids. The germline V and J ends were trimmed by 2 bases and 2 bases, with 6 bases remaining between them. Germline V gives CDR1 KGHDR, CDR2 SFDVKD.

This clonotype was seen many times. As DNA, the CDR3 is TGTGCCAGCAGTAGGAACGATAGGGACTACACCTTC. Translation: CASSRNDRDYTF. The V and J genes are TRBV12-3 or TRBV12-4 and TRBJ1-2; D uncertain. The CDR3 loop spans 12 amino acids. The germline V and J ends were trimmed by 5 bases and 10 bases, with 14 bases remaining between them.

This clonotype was recorded at least ten times. This sequence joins TRBV18 and TRBJ2-3, with TRBD1 identical over 7 bases. The V gene end was trimmed by 0 bases and the J gene end by 2 bases; junction bases not matched to a gene: 8. Germline loops: CDR1 KGHSH, CDR2 LQKENI. The CDR3 is 17 amino acids. CDR3 sequence reads: CASSPPLDRNTTDTQYF. CDR3 coding DNA: TGTGCCAGCTCACCACCCCTGGACAGGAATACCACAGATACGCAGTATTTT. Drawing the rest from reference TRBV18 and TRBJ2-3, the complete variable domain is NAGVMQNPRHLVRRRGQEARLRCSPMKGHSHVYWYRQLPEEGLKFMVYLQKENIIDESGMPKERFSAEFPKEGPSILRIQQVVRGDSAAYFCASSPPLDRNTTDTQYFGPGTRLTVL.

This clonotype was observed many times. The V call is TRBV7-9, the J call TRBJ2-1; D call uncertain. Trimming left V 1 base short and J 3 bases short, with 10 bases between. This CDR3 spans 15 amino acids. Germline loops: CDR1 SEHNR, CDR2 FQNEAQ (reference sequence). The CDR3 DNA reads as TGTGCCAGCAGCTTAGGGACCACCTACTACAATGAGCAGTTCTTC. This sequence encodes CASSLGTTYYNEQFF.

This clonotype appeared many times. The chain couples TRBV20-1 to TRBJ2-3; 7 bases fit TRBD2. The length of the CDR3 is 15 residues. J gave up 3 bases and V 0 bases, and 6 bases lay outside the gene matches. The germline CDR1 and CDR2 sequences are DFQATT and SNEGSKA (reference sequence). The CDR3 is CSARDIGGSTDTQYF. The CDR3 nucleotides read TGCAGTGCTAGAGATATTGGCGGGAGTACAGATACGCAGTATTTT.

This clonotype was found many times. J is TRBJ1-4 and V is TRBV2, with no clear D. Trimming removed 10 bases from V and 3 bases from J, with 9 bases in between. Per the germline V gene, CDR1 is SNHLY and CDR2 is FYNNEI. CDR3 length equals 12 residues. The CDR3 DNA reads TGTGCCACCTCGCTTCCTAATGAAAAACTGTTTTTT. Amino acid sequence: CATSLPNEKLFF.

The sample holds a few counts of this clonotype. The J gene is TRBJ2-1, the V gene TRBV15; maybe TRBD2 (6 bases). The CDR3 contains 16 residues. CDR1 and CDR2 from the germline V gene are LNHNV and YYDKDF (reference sequence). V was pared by 5 bases and J by 0 bases, with 14 bases between. Here the CDR3 reads CATSLSGSSSYNEQFF. Here the CDR3 DNA reads TGTGCCACCAGCCTAAGCGGGTCTAGCTCCTACAATGAGCAGTTCTTC.